Listed below are T cell receptor beta chains from one sample, sequenced in a study of blood T cell repertoires in COVID-19. The protocol was immunoSEQ multiplex PCR, while the TCRdb copy is restricted to in-frame clones and leaves out a portion. Of tens of thousands of clones in the sample, about nine tenths are singletons; the top ten hold about 5%. Specimen: peripheral blood. The receptors here all came from a man in his fifties or sixties with COVID-19, enrolled during active disease. The CDR3 runs from the conserved cysteine through the conserved F or W. Fields, in order: clone size, V gene, J gene, D gene, CDR3 protein, CDR3 DNA. A D gene is named only where the DNA matches it firmly. Only some rows state a clone size, as once, few, many or a class for expanded clones.

>NA|TRBV10-3|TRBJ1-1|TRBD1
CAISESGTGARTEAFF
TGTGCCATCAGTGAGTCGGGGACAGGGGCGAGGACTGAAGCTTTCTTT
>NA|TRBV5-4|TRBJ1-3|NA
CASSLAGVEFGNTIYF
TGTGCCAGCAGCTTGGCGGGGGTGGAGTTTGGAAACACCATATATTTT
>NA|TRBV7-9|TRBJ1-2|TRBD1
CASSLNRGDYGYTF
TGTGCCAGCAGCTTAAACAGGGGTGACTATGGCTACACCTTC
>once|TRBV11-3|TRBJ2-5|TRBD1
CASSLDPGQGMTQYF
TGTGCCAGCAGCTTAGACCCGGGACAGGGAATGACCCAGTACTTC
>NA|TRBV30|TRBJ1-2|TRBD1
CAWSPDRNYGYTF
TGTGCCTGGAGCCCGGACAGGAACTATGGCTACACCTTC
>once|TRBV6-5|TRBJ2-7|NA
CASSYLVGAYEQYF
TGTGCCAGCAGTTACCTGGTCGGAGCCTACGAGCAGTACTTC
>NA|TRBV5-5|TRBJ1-4|TRBD1
CASSLTTGGDEKLFF
TGTGCCAGCAGCCTAACGACAGGGGGGGATGAAAAACTGTTTTTT
>NA|TRBV18|TRBJ2-1|NA
CASSPGVGEQFF
TGTGCCAGCTCACCCGGGGTGGGTGAGCAGTTCTTC
>few|TRBV6-2/TRBV6-3|TRBJ1-2|TRBD1
CASSYSTGVRGYTF
TGTGCCAGCAGTTACTCGACAGGGGTCCGTGGCTACACCTTC
>NA|TRBV3-1/TRBV3-2|TRBJ1-3|TRBD1
CASSQDWTGGNTIYF
TGTGCCAGCAGCCAAGACTGGACAGGCGGAAACACCATATATTTT
>NA|TRBV7-3|TRBJ2-7|TRBD2
CASSLVASGTYEQYF
TGTGCCAGCAGCTTAGTGGCTAGCGGTACCTACGAGCAGTACTTC
>NA|TRBV29-1|TRBJ2-2|NA
CSVDSSDTGELFF
TGCAGCGTTGATTCCAGCGACACCGGGGAGCTGTTTTTT
>NA|TRBV6-2/TRBV6-3|TRBJ2-1|TRBD1
CASSRLGTGKRHNEQFF
TGTGCCAGCAGCCGACTCGGGACAGGGAAGCGACACAATGAGCAGTTCTTC
>NA|TRBV4-1|TRBJ2-1|NA
CASSQAGAEPPRGEQFF
TGCGCCAGCAGCCAAGCTGGAGCGGAGCCCCCTCGTGGAGAGCAGTTCTTC
>NA|TRBV30|TRBJ2-3|NA
CATGSRLGGTDTQYF
TGTGCAACGGGATCGAGGTTGGGAGGCACAGATACGCAGTATTTT
>once|TRBV27|TRBJ1-3|NA
CASSFCQANF
TGTGCCAGCAGTTTCTGCCAAGCAAATTTT
>NA|TRBV10-3|TRBJ1-1|NA
CAISELNTGRDTEAFF
TGTGCCATCAGTGAATTAAATACAGGGCGGGACACTGAAGCTTTCTTT
>NA|TRBV9|TRBJ2-5|NA
CASSSLQGRETQYF
TGTGCCAGCAGCTCGTTACAGGGTCGGGAGACCCAGTACTTC
>NA|TRBV18|TRBJ1-6|NA
CASSPQPAGRINSPLHF
TGTGCCAGCTCACCACAGCCGGCGGGACGGATTAATTCACCCCTCCACTTT
>once|TRBV7-9|TRBJ1-5|NA
CASSLGGADQPQHF
TGTGCCAGCAGCTTGGGAGGGGCGGATCAGCCCCAGCATTTT
>NA|TRBV5-4|TRBJ1-1|TRBD1
CASSLGRQGEAFF
TGTGCCAGCAGCTTGGGTAGACAGGGTGAAGCTTTCTTT
>NA|TRBV5-8|TRBJ2-3|TRBD2
CASSLGGTSGSTDTQYF
TGTGCCAGCAGCTTGGGAGGGACTAGCGGGAGCACAGATACGCAGTATTTT
>NA|TRBV7-8|TRBJ2-5|NA
CASSLIVTQYF
TGTGCCAGCAGCCTCATTGTGACCCAGTACTTC
>NA|TRBV7-9|TRBJ2-3|NA
CASSEPQGADTQYF
TGTGCCAGCAGCGAACCCCAAGGGGCAGATACGCAGTATTTT
>NA|TRBV2|TRBJ2-2|TRBD2
CASRPGLASGELFF
TGTGCCAGCAGACCGGGACTAGCGTCCGGGGAGCTGTTTTTT
>NA|TRBV5-4|TRBJ1-2|TRBD1
CASSLDRGGYGYTF
TGTGCCAGCAGCTTGGACAGGGGAGGCTATGGCTACACCTTC
>NA|TRBV15|TRBJ1-1|NA
CATSREGRGNTEAFF
TGTGCCACCAGCAGAGAAGGCAGGGGGAACACTGAAGCTTTCTTT
>NA|TRBV27|TRBJ2-7|NA
CASSPDSQVSLF
TGTGCCAGCAGTCCCGACAGCCAGGTTTCACTTTTC
>once|TRBV30|TRBJ2-2|NA
CAWSSSNTGELFF
TGTGCCTGGAGCAGTTCGAACACCGGGGAGCTGTTTTTT
>once|TRBV7-8|TRBJ1-4|TRBD1
CASSGDREVNEKLFF
TGTGCCAGCAGCGGGGACAGGGAGGTTAATGAAAAACTGTTTTTT
>NA|TRBV19|TRBJ1-1|NA
CASRTGGINTEAFF
TGTGCCAGTAGGACGGGGGGCATAAACACTGAAGCTTTCTTT
>NA|TRBV11-2|TRBJ2-1|TRBD2
CASKASGYYNEQFF
TGTGCCAGCAAGGCTAGCGGGTATTACAATGAGCAGTTCTTC
>once|TRBV11-1|TRBJ2-1|TRBD2
CASTPGTSSYNEQFF
TGTGCTTCTACTCCCGGGACTAGCTCCTACAATGAGCAGTTCTTC
>NA|TRBV4-3|TRBJ1-6|NA
CASSQAPQGNNSPLHF
TGCGCCAGCAGCCAAGCCCCTCAGGGGAATAATTCACCCCTCCACTTT
>NA|TRBV11-2|TRBJ2-3|NA
CASSATSPDTQYF
TGTGCCAGCAGCGCGACTAGTCCAGATACGCAGTATTTT
>NA|TRBV30|TRBJ1-2|NA
CAWSRADWTARGYTF
TGTGCCTGGAGCCGCGCCGACTGGACAGCACGAGGCTACACCTTC
>NA|TRBV2|TRBJ1-1|NA
CASIEVPGMNTEAFF
TGTGCCAGCATAGAGGTCCCCGGGATGAACACTGAAGCTTTCTTT
>NA|TRBV30|TRBJ2-5|NA
CAWRDPGQETQYF
TGTGCCTGGAGGGACCCAGGGCAAGAGACCCAGTACTTC